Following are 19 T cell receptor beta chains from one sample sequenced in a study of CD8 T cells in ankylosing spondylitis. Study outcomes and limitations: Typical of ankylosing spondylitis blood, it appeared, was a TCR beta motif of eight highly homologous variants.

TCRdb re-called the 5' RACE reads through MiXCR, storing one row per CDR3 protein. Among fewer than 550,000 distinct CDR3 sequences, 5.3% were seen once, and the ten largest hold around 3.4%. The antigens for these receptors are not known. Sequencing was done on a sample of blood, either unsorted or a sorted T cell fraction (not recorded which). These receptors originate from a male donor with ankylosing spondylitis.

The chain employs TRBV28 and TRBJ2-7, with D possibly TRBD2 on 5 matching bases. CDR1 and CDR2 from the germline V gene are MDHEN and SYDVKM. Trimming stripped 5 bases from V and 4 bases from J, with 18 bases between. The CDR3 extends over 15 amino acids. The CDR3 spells CASSLQQTWTYEQYF. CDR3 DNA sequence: TGTGCCAGCAGTCTTCAGCAGACCTGGACTTACGAGCAGTACTTC.

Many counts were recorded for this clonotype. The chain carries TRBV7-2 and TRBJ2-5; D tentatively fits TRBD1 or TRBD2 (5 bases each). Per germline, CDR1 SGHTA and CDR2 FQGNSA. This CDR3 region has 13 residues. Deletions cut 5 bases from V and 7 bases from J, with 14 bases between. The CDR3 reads CASSQVGRMTQYF. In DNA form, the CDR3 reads TGTGCCAGCAGCCAGGTGGGACGGATGACCCAGTACTTC.

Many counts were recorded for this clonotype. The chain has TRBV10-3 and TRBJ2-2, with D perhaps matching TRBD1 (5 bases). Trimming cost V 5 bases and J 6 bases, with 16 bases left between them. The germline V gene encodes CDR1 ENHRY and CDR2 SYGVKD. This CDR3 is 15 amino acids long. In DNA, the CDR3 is TGTGCCATCAGTAATTGGGGCTCGAGGCCCGGGGAGCTGTTTTTT. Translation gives CAISNWGSRPGELFF.

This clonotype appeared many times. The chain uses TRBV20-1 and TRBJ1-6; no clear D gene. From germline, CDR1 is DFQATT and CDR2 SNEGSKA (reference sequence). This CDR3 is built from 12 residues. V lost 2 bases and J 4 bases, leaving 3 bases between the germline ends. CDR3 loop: CSARPYNSPLHF. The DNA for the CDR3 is TGCAGTGCTAGACCGTATAATTCACCCCTCCACTTT.

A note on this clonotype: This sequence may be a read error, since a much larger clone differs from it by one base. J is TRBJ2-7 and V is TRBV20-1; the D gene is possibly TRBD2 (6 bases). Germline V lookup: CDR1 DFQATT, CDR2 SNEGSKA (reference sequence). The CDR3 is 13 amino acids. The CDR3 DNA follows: TGCAGCACTCTCGGGCGGGGCTCCTACCAGCAGTACTTC. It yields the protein CSTLGRGSYQQYF.

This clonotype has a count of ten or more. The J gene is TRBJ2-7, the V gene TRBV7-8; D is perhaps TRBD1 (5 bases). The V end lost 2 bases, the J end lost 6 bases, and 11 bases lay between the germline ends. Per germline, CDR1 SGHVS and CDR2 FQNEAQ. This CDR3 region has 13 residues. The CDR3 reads CASSLRLGAEQYF. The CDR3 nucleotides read TGTGCCAGCAGCTTAAGGTTAGGGGCCGAGCAGTACTTC.

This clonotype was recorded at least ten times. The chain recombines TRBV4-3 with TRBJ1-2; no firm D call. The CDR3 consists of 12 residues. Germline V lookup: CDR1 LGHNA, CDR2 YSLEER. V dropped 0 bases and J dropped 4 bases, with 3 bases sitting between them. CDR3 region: CASSQDGYGYTF. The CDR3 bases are TGCGCCAGCAGCCAAGACGGCTATGGCTACACCTTC.

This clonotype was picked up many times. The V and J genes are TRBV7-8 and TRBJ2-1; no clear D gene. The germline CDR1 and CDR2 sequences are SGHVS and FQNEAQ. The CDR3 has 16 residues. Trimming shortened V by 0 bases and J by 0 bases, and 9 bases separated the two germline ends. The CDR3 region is CASSLATSFSYNEQFF. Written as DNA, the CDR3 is TGTGCCAGCAGCTTAGCAACCAGTTTCTCCTACAATGAGCAGTTCTTC.

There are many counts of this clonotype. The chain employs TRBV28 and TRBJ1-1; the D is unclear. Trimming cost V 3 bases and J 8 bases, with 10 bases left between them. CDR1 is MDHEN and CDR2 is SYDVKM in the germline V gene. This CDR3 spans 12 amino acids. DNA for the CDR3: TGTGCCAGCAGTTTCGGGGTCAGCGAAGCTTTCTTT. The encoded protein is CASSFGVSEAFF.

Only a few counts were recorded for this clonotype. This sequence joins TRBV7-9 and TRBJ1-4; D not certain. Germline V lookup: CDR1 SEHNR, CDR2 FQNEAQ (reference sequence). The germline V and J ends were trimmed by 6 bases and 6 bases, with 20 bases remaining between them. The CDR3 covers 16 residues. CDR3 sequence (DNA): TGTGCCAGCAGTCTTACCGTGACTGCCCCCGATGAAAAACTGTTTTTT. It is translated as CASSLTVTAPDEKLFF.

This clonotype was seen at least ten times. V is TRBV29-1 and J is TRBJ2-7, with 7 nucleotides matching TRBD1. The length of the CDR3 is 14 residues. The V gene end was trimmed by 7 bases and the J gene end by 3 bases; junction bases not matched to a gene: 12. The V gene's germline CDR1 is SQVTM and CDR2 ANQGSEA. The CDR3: CSATGRTGIYEQYF. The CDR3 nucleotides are TGCAGCGCGACCGGGCGGACAGGTATCTACGAGCAGTACTTC.

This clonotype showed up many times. The DNA of the CDR3 is TGTGCCAGCAGTTTTCGAGAGGGGGACGAGCAGTACTTC. As protein: CASSFREGDEQYF. The chain joins TRBV12-3 or TRBV12-4 to TRBJ2-7; perhaps TRBD1 as D (6 bases). CDR3 length: 13 amino acids. V lost 3 bases and J 5 bases, leaving 11 bases between the germline ends.

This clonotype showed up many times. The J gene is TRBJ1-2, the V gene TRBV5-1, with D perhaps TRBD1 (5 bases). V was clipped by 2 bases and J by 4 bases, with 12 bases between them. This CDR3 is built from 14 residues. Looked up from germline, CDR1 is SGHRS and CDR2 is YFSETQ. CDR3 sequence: CASSLDGAVYGYTF. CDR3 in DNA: TGCGCCAGCAGCTTAGACGGGGCCGTCTATGGCTACACCTTC.

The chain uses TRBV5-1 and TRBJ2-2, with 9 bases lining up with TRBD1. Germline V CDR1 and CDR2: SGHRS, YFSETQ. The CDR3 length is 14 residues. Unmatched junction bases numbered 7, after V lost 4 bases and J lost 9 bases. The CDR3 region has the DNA TGCGCCAGCAGCCGGGACAGGGTCGTCCGGGAGCTGTTTTTT. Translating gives CASSRDRVVRELFF.

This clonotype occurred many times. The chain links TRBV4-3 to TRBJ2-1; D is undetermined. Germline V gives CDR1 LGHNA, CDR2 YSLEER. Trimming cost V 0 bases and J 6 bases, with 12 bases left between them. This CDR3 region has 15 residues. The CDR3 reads CASSQDLVPGNEQFF. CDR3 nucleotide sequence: TGCGCCAGCAGCCAAGATCTCGTCCCCGGCAATGAGCAGTTCTTC.

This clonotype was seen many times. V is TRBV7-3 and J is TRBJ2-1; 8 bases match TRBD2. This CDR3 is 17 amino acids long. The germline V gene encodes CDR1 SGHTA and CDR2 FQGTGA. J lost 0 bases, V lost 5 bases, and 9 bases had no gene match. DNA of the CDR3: TGTGCCAGCAGCCCGCTTGAGCGGGGGAGCTCCTACAATGAGCAGTTCTTC. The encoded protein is CASSPLERGSSYNEQFF.

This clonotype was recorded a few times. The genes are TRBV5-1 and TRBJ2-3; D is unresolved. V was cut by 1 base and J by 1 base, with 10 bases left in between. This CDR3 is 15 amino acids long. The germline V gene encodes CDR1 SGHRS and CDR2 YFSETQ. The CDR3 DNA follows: TGCGCCAGCAGCTTGTATCTAAGTGGCACAGATACGCAGTATTTT. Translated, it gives CASSLYLSGTDTQYF.

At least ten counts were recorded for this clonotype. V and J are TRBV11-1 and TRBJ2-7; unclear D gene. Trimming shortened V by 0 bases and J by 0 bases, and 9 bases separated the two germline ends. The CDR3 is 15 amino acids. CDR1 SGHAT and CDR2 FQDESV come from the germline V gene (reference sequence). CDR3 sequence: CASSLAAVISYEQYF. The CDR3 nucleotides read TGTGCCAGCAGCTTAGCTGCGGTTATCTCCTACGAGCAGTACTTC.

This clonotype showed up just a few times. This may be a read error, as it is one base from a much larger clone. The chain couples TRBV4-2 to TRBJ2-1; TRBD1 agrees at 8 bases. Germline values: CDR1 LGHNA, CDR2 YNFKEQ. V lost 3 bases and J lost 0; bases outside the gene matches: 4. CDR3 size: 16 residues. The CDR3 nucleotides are TGTGCCAGCAGCCAGGGACAGGTGAGCTCCTACAATGAGCAGTTCTTC. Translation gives CASSQGQVSSYNEQFF.